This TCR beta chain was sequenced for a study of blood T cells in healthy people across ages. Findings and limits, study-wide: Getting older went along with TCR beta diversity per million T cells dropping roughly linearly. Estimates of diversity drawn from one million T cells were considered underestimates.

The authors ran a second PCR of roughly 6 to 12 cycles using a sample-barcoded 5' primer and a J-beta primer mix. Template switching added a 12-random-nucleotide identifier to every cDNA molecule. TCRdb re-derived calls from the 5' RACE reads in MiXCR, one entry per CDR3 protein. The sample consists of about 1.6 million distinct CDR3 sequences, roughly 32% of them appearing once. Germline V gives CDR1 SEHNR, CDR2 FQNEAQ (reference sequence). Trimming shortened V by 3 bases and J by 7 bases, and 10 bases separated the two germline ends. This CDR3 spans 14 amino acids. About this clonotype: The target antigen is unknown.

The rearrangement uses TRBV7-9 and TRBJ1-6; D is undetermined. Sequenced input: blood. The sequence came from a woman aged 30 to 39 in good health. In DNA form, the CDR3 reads TGTGCCAGCAGCTTGGCGGTTTTCAATTCACCCCTCCACTTT. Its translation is CASSLAVFNSPLHF.